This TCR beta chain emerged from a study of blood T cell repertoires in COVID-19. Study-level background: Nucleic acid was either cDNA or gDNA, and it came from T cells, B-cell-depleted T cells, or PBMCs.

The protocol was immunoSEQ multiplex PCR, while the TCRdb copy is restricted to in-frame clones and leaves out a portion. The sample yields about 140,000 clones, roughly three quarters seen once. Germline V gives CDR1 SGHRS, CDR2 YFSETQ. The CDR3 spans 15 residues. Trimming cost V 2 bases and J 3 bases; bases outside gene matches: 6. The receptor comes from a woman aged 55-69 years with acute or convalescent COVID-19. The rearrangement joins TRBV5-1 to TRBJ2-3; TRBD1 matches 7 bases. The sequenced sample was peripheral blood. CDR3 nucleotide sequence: TGCGCCAGCAGCTTAAGGGGGCGAAGTACAGATACGCAGTATTTT. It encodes CASSLRGRSTDTQYF.